This TCR beta chain derives from a study of cytomegalovirus exposure and HLA in healthy donors. PCR involved 60 Vbeta and 13 Jbeta primers. The data were produced by immunoSEQ multiplex PCR, yet TCRdb's version contains in-frame clones alone and is incomplete. Among approximately 150,000 clones, under 90% were seen once, and the ten largest hold under 6%. In the case of this clone: The target antigen is unknown.

Findings of the study overall: By HLA locus, TCR association rates varied in a later analysis, with DRB1 showing the most and HLA-C the fewest. Later analysis suggested links between common viral pathogens and several top significant clusters.

The TCR originated in a man aged 25 to 45 in good health and CMV-seronegative. Sequenced sample: PBMCs.

This CDR3 is CASSSRRQQYNTEAFF. The CDR3 coding sequence is TGTGCCAGTAGTTCACGACGACAGCAGTATAACACTGAAGCTTTCTTT. The V gene is TRBV19, the J gene TRBJ1-1; possible D gene TRBD1, 5 bases. Germline CDR1 and CDR2: LNHDA and SQIVND (reference sequence). This CDR3 is built from 16 residues. Trimming took off 5 bases at V and 2 bases at J, with 18 bases between the two ends.